The entry below describes one TCR beta chain. Its target is unknown. This entry belongs to a study of cytomegalovirus exposure and HLA in healthy donors. Whole-study findings and limits: It has been reported that TCR beta sequences accurately predicted the HLA-A and HLA-B alleles of most subjects. Several of the most significant clusters were apparently associated with common viral pathogens in a later analysis.

The PCR made use of 60 Vbeta and 13 Jbeta primers. Generated by immunoSEQ multiplex PCR, the TCRdb table keeps only in-frame clones and is missing some. The sample carries fewer than 90,000 clones, about three quarters recorded once. Germline V gene data show CDR1 as KGHSH and CDR2 as LQKENI. CDR3 length: 16 residues. Unmatched junction bases numbered 12, after V lost 4 bases and J lost 3 bases. The V call is TRBV18, the J call TRBJ2-7; TRBD1 agrees at 7 bases. The sequencing sample was made of PBMCs. The TCR originated in a female donor in good health and CMV-seronegative. The CDR3 reads CASSQMPGTDNYEQYF. The CDR3 bases are TGTGCCAGCTCACAGATGCCCGGGACAGATAACTACGAGCAGTACTTC.